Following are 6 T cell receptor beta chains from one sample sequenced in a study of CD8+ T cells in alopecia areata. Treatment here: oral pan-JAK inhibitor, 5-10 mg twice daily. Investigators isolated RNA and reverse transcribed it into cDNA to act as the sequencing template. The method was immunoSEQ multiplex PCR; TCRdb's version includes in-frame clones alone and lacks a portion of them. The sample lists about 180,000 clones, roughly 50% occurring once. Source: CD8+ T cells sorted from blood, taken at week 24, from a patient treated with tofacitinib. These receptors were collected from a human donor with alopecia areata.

In nucleotides, the CDR3 is TGTGCCAGCAGTTACCCAGGGTCCAACGAGCAGTACTTC. Translation: CASSYPGSNEQYF. V gene TRBV6-5 combines with J gene TRBJ2-7; TRBD1 might be the D (5 bases). V was cut by 2 bases and J by 5 bases, with 10 bases left in between. The CDR3 totals 13 residues. Germline loops: CDR1 MNHEY, CDR2 SVGAGI.

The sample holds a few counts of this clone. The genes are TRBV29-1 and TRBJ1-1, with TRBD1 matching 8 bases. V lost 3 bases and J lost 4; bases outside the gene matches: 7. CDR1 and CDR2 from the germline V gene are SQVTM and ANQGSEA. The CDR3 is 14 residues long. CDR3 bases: TGCAGCGTTGAGGGGGGACAGGTGGGCACTGAAGCTTTCTTT. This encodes CSVEGGQVGTEAFF.

For the CDR3, the DNA is TGTGCCAGCAGCCAACTCCGGGACAGCTACGAGCAGTACTTC. It is translated as CASSQLRDSYEQYF. The chain joins TRBV6-6 to TRBJ2-7, with 7 bases aligning to TRBD1. Germline-derived CDR1 and CDR2 are MNHNY and SVGAGI (reference sequence). The trim removed 6 bases at V and 3 bases at J, leaving 8 bases unmatched. The CDR3 covers 14 residues.

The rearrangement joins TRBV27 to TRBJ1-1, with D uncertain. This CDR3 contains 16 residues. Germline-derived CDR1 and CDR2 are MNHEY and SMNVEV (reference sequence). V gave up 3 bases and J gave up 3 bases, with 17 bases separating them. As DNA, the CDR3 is TGTGCCAGCAGTTTTCAGGTTCTCACGAAGGACACTGAAGCTTTCTTT. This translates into CASSFQVLTKDTEAFF.

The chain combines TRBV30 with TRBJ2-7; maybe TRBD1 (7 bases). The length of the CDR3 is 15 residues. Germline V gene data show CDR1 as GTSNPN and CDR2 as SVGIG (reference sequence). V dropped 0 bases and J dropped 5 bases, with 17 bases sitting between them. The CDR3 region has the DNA TGTGCCTGGAGTGTAGCCGAGCAGGGGGGCCACGAGCAGTACTTC. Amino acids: CAWSVAEQGGHEQYF.

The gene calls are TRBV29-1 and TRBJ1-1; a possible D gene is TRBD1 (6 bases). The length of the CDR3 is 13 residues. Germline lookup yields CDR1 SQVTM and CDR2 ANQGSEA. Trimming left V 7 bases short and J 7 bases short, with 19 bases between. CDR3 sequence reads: CSAHKRGVGEAFF. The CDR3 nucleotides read TGCAGCGCCCATAAAAGGGGGGTGGGTGAAGCTTTCTTT.